The 15 T cell receptor beta chains given below trace back to one sample, sequenced in a study of shared clonotypes between healthy human individuals. Generated by immunoSEQ multiplex PCR, the TCRdb table keeps only in-frame clones and is missing some. The sample carries around 200,000 clones, approximately 60% recorded once. The sequenced sample was memory CD4+ T cells sorted from blood. Sample subset: CD45RA-negative fraction. These receptors were taken from a man aged 30-40 years in good health.

The CDR3 nucleotides read TGTGCCAGCAATACGGAACAGGGGAATTCCTACGAGCAGTACTTC. Protein product: CASNTEQGNSYEQYF. The V call is TRBV6-5, the J call TRBJ2-7; 7 bases agree with TRBD1. CDR1 and CDR2 (germline): MNHEY, SVGAGI. The CDR3 contains 15 residues. V trimming: 7 bases; J trimming: 1 base; junction bases outside the gene matches: 10.

This clone was recorded a few times. The chain recombines TRBV6-1 with TRBJ2-7; 9 positions agree with TRBD2. The CDR3 is 16 residues long. With V trimmed by 4 bases and J by 3 bases, 10 bases remained unmatched. Germline lookup yields CDR1 MNHNS and CDR2 SASEGT. This CDR3 reads CASSARLAGSHYEQYF. In DNA form, the CDR3 reads TGTGCCAGCAGTGCAAGGCTAGCGGGGTCTCACTACGAGCAGTACTTC.

The J gene is TRBJ1-2, the V gene TRBV28, with TRBD1 identical over 7 bases. The CDR3 contains 13 residues. The J segment lost 2 bases and the V segment lost 6 bases, leaving 3 bases of the junction unmatched. Germline CDR1 and CDR2: MDHEN and SYDVKM. CDR3 residues: CASRRDSNYGYTF. The CDR3 DNA sequence: TGTGCCAGCAGGCGGGACAGCAACTATGGCTACACCTTC.

V usage is TRBV11-1 and J usage is TRBJ2-1, with 13 bases lining up with TRBD2. Per germline, CDR1 SGHAT and CDR2 FQDESV (reference sequence). The CDR3 consists of 17 residues. Trimming cost V 4 bases and J 6 bases; bases outside gene matches: 9. As DNA, the CDR3 is TGTGCCAGCAGCTCTAAAACCGGGACTAGCGGGGCCAATGAGCAGTTCTTC. Protein product: CASSSKTGTSGANEQFF.

This clone was detected ten times or more. At one end, the junction sequence differs from germline, possibly due to a read error. J is TRBJ2-7 and V is TRBV5-4, with D possibly TRBD2 on 6 matching bases. CDR1 and CDR2 from the germline V gene are SGHNT and YYREEE (reference sequence). CDR3 length: 13 residues. DNA of the CDR3: TGTGCCAGCAGCTCCCAGCTAGGAGGGAGATTTGACTTC. This translates into CASSSQLGGRFDF.

The chain is built from TRBV11-3 and TRBJ2-1; tentative D call: TRBD2 (5 bases). The germline V and J ends were trimmed by 4 bases and 10 bases, with 11 bases remaining between them. The germline V gene encodes CDR1 SGHNT and CDR2 YENEEA. This CDR3 is built from 12 residues. The CDR3 protein is CASSSIGGEQFF. The CDR3 DNA reads TGTGCCAGCAGCTCGATAGGAGGCGAGCAGTTCTTC. The variable domain in full, completed from reference TRBV11-3 and TRBJ2-1, reads EAGVVQSPRYKIIEKKQPVAFWCNPISGHNTLYWYLQNLGQGPELLIRYENEEAVDDSQLPKDRFSAERLKGVDSTLKIQPAELGDSAVYLCASSSIGGEQFFGPGTRLTVL.

The rearrangement uses TRBV29-1 and TRBJ2-1, with D perhaps matching TRBD2 (5 bases). Germline V gene lookup returns CDR1 SQVTM and CDR2 ANQGSEA. Trimming took 4 bases from V and 5 from J, leaving 12 bases between them. The CDR3 contains 13 residues. CDR3 sequence: CSVVRALNNEQFF. CDR3 nucleotides: TGCAGCGTTGTGCGGGCTCTAAACAATGAGCAGTTCTTC.

V and J are TRBV15 and TRBJ2-1, with 8 nucleotides matching TRBD1. In germline, CDR1 is LNHNV, CDR2 YYDKDF (reference sequence). The CDR3 contains 16 residues. Trimming at V came to 2 bases and at J to 6 bases, leaving 9 bases not matched to a gene. The CDR3 region has the DNA TGTGCCACCAGCAGATCGGACAGGGTCTCCGGCAATGAGCAGTTCTTC. This translates into CATSRSDRVSGNEQFF.

This clone appeared a single time. The V gene is TRBV11-2, the J gene TRBJ1-1, with D possibly being TRBD1 (6 bases). The CDR3 has 15 amino acids. Germline V CDR1 and CDR2: SGHAT, FQNNGV. V was shortened by 6 bases and J by 4 bases, with 18 bases between the two germline ends. DNA for the CDR3: TGTGCCAGCAGGCAATATCAGGGGCGGGTCACTGAAGCTTTCTTT. It translates to CASRQYQGRVTEAFF.

The gene calls are TRBV19 and TRBJ2-1; D gene unclear. Germline values: CDR1 LNHDA, CDR2 SQIVND (reference sequence). The CDR3 runs 13 residues. With 0 bases removed from V and 3 bases from J, the gap between germline ends came to 3 bases. CDR3 in DNA: TGTGCCAGTAGTATAGACTTCTACAATGAGCAGTTCTTC. This codes for CASSIDFYNEQFF.

V usage is TRBV7-8 and J usage is TRBJ1-1, with 7 bases lining up with TRBD1. Germline-derived CDR1 and CDR2 are SGHVS and FQNEAQ. V trimming: 2 bases; J trimming: 4 bases; junction bases outside the gene matches: 10. The CDR3 contains 16 residues. CDR3 in DNA: TGTGCCAGCAGCTTACGATACAGGGGAAAGGTCACTGAAGCTTTCTTT. Amino acids: CASSLRYRGKVTEAFF.

In its sample, this clone was seen a few times. The V gene is TRBV7-9, the J gene TRBJ1-1, with 9 bases lining up with TRBD1. Trimming took 3 bases from V and 4 from J; bases not matched to a gene: 6. The CDR3 is 15 residues long. Germline V lookup: CDR1 SEHNR, CDR2 FQNEAQ (reference sequence). The CDR3: CASSFTGGAGTEAFF. The CDR3 bases are TGTGCCAGCAGCTTTACAGGGGGCGCGGGCACTGAAGCTTTCTTT.

The chain couples TRBV5-1 to TRBJ2-2; TRBD2 is a possible D gene (6 bases). The V gene's germline CDR1 is SGHRS and CDR2 YFSETQ. This CDR3 region has 14 residues. V lost 5 bases to trimming and J lost 5 bases, with 13 bases between them. The CDR3 DNA follows: TGCGCCAGCAGGGAGGGAGGAGGTACCGGGGAGCTGTTTTTT. Translating gives CASREGGGTGELFF.

This clone was observed a single time. CDR3 sequence reads: CASGQGQPQHF. The CDR3 region has the DNA TGTGCCAGCGGCCAGGGTCAGCCCCAGCATTTT. The chain has TRBV6-1 and TRBJ1-5; the D gene is possibly TRBD1 (5 bases). Germline CDR1 MNHNS, CDR2 SASEGT. Trimming took off 8 bases at V and 6 bases at J, with 8 bases between the two ends. The CDR3 is 11 amino acids.

This clone was picked up a small number of times. This CDR3 reads CAGEGNTGELFF. DNA of the CDR3: TGTGCCGGCGAGGGGAACACCGGGGAGCTGTTTTTT. The rearrangement links TRBV18 to TRBJ2-2; TRBD2 might be the D (5 bases). The CDR3 consists of 12 residues. Germline values: CDR1 KGHSH, CDR2 LQKENI. V lost 11 bases and J 1 base, leaving 8 bases between the germline ends. The whole variable domain, remainder taken from reference TRBV18 and TRBJ2-2, is NAGVMQNPRHLVRRRGQEARLRCSPMKGHSHVYWYRQLPEEGLKFMVYLQKENIIDESGMPKERFSAEFPKEGPSILRIQQVVRGDSAAYFCAGEGNTGELFFGEGSRLTVL.